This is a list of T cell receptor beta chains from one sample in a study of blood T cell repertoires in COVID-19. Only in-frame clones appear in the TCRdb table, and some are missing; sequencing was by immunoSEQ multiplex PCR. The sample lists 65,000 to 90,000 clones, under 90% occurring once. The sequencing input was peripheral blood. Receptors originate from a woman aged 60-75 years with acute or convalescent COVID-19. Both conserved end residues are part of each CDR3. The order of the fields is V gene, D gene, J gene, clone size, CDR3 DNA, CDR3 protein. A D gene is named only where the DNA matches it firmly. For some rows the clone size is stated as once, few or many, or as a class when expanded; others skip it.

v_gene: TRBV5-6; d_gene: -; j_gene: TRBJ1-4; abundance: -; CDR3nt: TGTGCCAGCAGCTTACCCGGGACTTCCCATGAAAAACTGTTTTTT; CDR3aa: CASSLPGTSHEKLFF
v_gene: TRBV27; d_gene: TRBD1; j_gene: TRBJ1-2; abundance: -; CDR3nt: TGTGCCAGCAGTTATGTGACAGGGGGACACTATGGCTACACCTTC; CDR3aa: CASSYVTGGHYGYTF
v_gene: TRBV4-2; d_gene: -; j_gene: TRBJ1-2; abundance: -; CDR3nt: TGTGCCAGCAGCCCGACAGCAACCTATGGCTACACCTTC; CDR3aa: CASSPTATYGYTF
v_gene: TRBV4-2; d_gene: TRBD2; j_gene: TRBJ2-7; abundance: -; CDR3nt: TGTGCCAGCAGCCAAGGCCCCGGGCTAGCGGGAGTGGAGCAGTACTTC; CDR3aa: CASSQGPGLAGVEQYF
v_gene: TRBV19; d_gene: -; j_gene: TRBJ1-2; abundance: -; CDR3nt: TGTGCCAGTAGTACTCTCGGAGAAGCTAACTATGGCTACACCTTC; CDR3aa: CASSTLGEANYGYTF
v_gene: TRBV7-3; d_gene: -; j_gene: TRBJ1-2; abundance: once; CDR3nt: TGTGCCAGCAGCTTACAGGGTATGGAGGGCTACACCTTC; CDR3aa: CASSLQGMEGYTF
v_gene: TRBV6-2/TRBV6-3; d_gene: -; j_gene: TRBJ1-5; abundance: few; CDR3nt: TGTGCCAGCAGTTCTCGGGGGTACGGCAATCAGCCCCAGCATTTT; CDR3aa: CASSSRGYGNQPQHF
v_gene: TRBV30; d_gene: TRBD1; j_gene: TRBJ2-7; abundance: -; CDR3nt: TGTGCCTGGAGTGTACGAGGGACAGGGCACTACGAGCAGTACTTC; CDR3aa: CAWSVRGTGHYEQYF
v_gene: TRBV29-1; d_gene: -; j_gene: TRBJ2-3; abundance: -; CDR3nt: TGCAGCGTCGGAAACAGGGAGCCCACAGATACGCAGTATTTT; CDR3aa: CSVGNREPTDTQYF
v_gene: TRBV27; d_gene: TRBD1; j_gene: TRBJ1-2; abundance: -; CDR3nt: TGTGCCAGCAGAAGGGGACAGGGGGCGCGGGATGGTTACCATGGCTACACCTTC; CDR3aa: CASRRGQGARDGYHGYTF
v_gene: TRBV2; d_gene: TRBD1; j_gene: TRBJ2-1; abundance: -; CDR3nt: TGTGCCAGCAGTGAAACGTTCGGGACAGGGGACCTGTTCTTC; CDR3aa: CASSETFGTGDLFF
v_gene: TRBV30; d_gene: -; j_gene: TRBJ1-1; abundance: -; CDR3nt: TGTGCCTTACAGGGGAACACTGAAGCTTTCTTT; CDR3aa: CALQGNTEAFF
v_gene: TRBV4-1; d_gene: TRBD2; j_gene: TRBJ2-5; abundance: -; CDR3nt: TGCGCCAGCAGCAGGACCGTAACTAGCGGGGGTGGGGAGACCCAGTACTTC; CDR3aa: CASSRTVTSGGGETQYF
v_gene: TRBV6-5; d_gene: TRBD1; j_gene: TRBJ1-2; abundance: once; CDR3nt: TGTGCCAGCAGTCCCCGCGGACAGGTTAACTATGGCTACACCTTC; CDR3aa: CASSPRGQVNYGYTF
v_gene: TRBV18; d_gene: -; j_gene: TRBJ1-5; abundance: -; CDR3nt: TGTGCCAGCTCACCAGCTTCATCTGACAGACGCAATCAGCCCCAGCATTTT; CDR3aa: CASSPASSDRRNQPQHF
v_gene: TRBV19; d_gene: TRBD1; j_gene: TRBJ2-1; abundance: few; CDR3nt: TGTGCCAGTAGTAAGGGCGAGGGGGCATACAATGAGCAGTTCTTC; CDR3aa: CASSKGEGAYNEQFF
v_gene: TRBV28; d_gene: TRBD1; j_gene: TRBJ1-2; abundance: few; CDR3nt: TGTGCCAGCAGTTCGCACAGGGGGAACTATGGCTACACCTTC; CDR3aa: CASSSHRGNYGYTF
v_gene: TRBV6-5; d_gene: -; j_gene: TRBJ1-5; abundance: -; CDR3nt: TGTGCCAGCAGTTACGCGTCGGATCAGCCCCAGCATTTT; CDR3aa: CASSYASDQPQHF
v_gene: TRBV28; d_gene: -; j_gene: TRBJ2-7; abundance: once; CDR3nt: TGTGCCACCCTGAGGTCTAGAGAGCAGTACTTC; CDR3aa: CATLRSREQYF
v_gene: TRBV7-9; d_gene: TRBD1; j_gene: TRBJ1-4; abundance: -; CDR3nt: TGTGCCAGCAGCCGCGCCACCGGGACAGGGTGGGAAAAACTGTTTTTT; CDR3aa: CASSRATGTGWEKLFF
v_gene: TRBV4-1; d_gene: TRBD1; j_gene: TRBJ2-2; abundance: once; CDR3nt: TGCGCCAGCAGCGCATTAGGACAGGGCCGAACCGGGGAGCTGTTTTTT; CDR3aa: CASSALGQGRTGELFF
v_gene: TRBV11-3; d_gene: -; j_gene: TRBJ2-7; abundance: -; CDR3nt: TGTGCCAGCAGCTCAGGGGTTACAACTCAGCAGTACTTC; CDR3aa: CASSSGVTTQQYF
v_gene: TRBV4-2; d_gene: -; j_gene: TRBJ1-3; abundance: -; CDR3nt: TGTGCCAGCAGCCCACTAGGAGGCGATTCTGGAAACACCATATATTTT; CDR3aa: CASSPLGGDSGNTIYF
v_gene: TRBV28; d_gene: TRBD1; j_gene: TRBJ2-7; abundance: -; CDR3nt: TGTGCCAGCAGGGGGGACAGGAACGTGCAGTACTTC; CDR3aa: CASRGDRNVQYF
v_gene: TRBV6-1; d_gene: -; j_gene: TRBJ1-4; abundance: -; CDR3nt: TGTGCCAGCAGAGAACTCCCTTCAGGGGTAACTAATGAAAAACTGTTTTTT; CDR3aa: CASRELPSGVTNEKLFF
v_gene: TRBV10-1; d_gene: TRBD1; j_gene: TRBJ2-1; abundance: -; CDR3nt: TGCGCCACCTCCGGGACAGGGGTGGGTGAGCAGTTCTTC; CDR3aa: CATSGTGVGEQFF
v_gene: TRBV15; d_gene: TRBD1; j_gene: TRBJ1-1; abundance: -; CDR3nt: TGTGCCACCAGCACTCGACAGGGTGACACTGAAGCTTTCTTT; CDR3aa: CATSTRQGDTEAFF
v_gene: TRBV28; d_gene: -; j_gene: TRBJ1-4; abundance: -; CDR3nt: TGTGCCAGCAGCAACAGGGCCCGGGGAAAACTGTTTTTT; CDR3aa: CASSNRARGKLFF
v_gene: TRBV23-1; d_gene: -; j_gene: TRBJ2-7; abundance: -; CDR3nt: TGCGCCAGCAGACCGACAGCGAGCCACGAGCAGTACTTC; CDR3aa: CASRPTASHEQYF
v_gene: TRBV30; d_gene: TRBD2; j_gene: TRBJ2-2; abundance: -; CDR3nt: TGTGCCTGGAGGGGACTAGCGAACACCGGGGAGCTGTTTTTT; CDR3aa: CAWRGLANTGELFF
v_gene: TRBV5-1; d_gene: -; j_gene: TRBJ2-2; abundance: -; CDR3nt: TGCGCCAGCAGCTTGTTAGACACCGGGGAGCTGTTTTTT; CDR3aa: CASSLLDTGELFF
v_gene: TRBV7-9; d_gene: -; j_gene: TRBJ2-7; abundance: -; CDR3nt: TGTGCCAGCAGCTTGTTGGTCAGCCCAAGGGGGAACGAGCAGTACTTC; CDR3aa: CASSLLVSPRGNEQYF
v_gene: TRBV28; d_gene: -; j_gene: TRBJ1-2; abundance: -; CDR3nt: TGTGCCAGCAGTTTGTCGGCGGAGCGACCTAACTATGGCTACACCTTC; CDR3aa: CASSLSAERPNYGYTF
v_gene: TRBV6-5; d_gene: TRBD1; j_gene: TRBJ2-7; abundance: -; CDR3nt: TGTGCCAACGGCGGACAGGGGGCCCAGCCCGGGCAGTACTTC; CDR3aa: CANGGQGAQPGQYF
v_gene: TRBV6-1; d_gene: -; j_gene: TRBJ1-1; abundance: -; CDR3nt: TGTGCCAGCAGTGAGGGGGCAACGGGCACTGAAGCTTTCTTT; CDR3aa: CASSEGATGTEAFF
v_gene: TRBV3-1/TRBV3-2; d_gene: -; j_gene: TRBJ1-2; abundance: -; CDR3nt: TGTGCCAGCAGCCAAGCTCTTGTATCGGGGGAAAGAGGCTACACCTTC; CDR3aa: CASSQALVSGERGYTF
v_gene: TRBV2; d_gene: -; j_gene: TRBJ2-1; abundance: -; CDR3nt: TGTGCCAGCAGTGCGGAGAGGGAAATAAAGAATGAGCAGTTCTTC; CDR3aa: CASSAEREIKNEQFF
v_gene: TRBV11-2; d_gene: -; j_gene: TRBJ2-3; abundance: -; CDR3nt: TGTGCCAGCAGATCAGTCCGGGGAAACACAGATACGCAGTATTTT; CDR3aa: CASRSVRGNTDTQYF
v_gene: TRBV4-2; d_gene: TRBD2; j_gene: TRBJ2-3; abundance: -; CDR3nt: TGTGCCAGCAGCCGAGCCGGGACTAGCGGGGGGGAATTAGATACGCAGTATTTT; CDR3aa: CASSRAGTSGGELDTQYF
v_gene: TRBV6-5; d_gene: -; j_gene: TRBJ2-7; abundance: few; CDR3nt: TGTGCCATCTCGGACAGTATCTACGAGCAGTACTTC; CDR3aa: CAISDSIYEQYF
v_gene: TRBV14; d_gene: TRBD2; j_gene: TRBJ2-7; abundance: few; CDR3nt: TGTGCCAGCAGCCAAGGTCCGGGACTAGCGGGAGCCGGCTACGAGCAGTACTTC; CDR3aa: CASSQGPGLAGAGYEQYF
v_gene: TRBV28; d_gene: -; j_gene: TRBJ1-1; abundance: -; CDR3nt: TGTGCCAGCAGTACAATGGTTTCGACTGAAGCTTTCTTT; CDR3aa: CASSTMVSTEAFF
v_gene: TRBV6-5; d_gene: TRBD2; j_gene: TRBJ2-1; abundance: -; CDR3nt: TGTGCCAGCCAGACTAGCGGTAGCTCCTACAATGAGCAGTTCTTC; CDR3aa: CASQTSGSSYNEQFF
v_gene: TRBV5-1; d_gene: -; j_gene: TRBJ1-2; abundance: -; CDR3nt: TGCGCCAGCAGCTTACAGGAGAACTATGGCTACACCTTC; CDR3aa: CASSLQENYGYTF
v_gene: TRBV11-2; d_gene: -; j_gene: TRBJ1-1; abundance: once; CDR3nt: TGTGCCAGCAGCCAGGGACTGTACACTGAAGCTTTCTTT; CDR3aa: CASSQGLYTEAFF